This T cell receptor (beta chain) comes out of a study of T cell responses to AZD1222 COVID-19 vaccine. In germline, CDR1 is SNHLY, CDR2 FYNNEI. There are 14 residues in the CDR3. Trimming took 4 bases from V and 1 from J, leaving 10 bases between them. This table comes from immunoSEQ multiplex PCR, and its TCRdb copy is limited to in-frame clones, with some not included. This table holds under 150,000 clones, around 90% found once. Findings and limits, study-wide: Across the whole spike, CD4 TCRs peaked at regions 160-218 and 743-854.

Note on this clone: What it binds is not known.

The source is an adult who received the AZD1222 COVID-19 vaccine. Specimen: peripheral blood, collected 28 days after the second AZD1222 dose. The chain carries TRBV2 and TRBJ1-1; D is unclear. The DNA for the CDR3 is TGTGCCAGCAGTGTAGCACGGGGGAACACTGAAGCTTTCTTT. Protein sequence: CASSVARGNTEAFF. The whole variable domain, remainder taken from reference TRBV2 and TRBJ1-1, is EPEVTQTPSHQVTQMGQEVILRCVPISNHLYFYWYRQILGQKVEFLVSFYNNEISEKSEIFDDQFSVERPDGSNFTLKIRSTKLEDSAMYFCASSVARGNTEAFFGQGTRLTVV.